This entry lists 17 T cell receptor beta chains sequenced from one sample in a study of blood T cell repertoires in COVID-19. Assay: immunoSEQ multiplex PCR; the TCRdb copy retains only in-frame clones and omits some. Among under 300,000 clones listed, 65% to 90% were seen once. Material for sequencing was peripheral blood. Receptors were obtained from a woman in her seventies with COVID-19, enrolled during active disease.

The chain uses TRBV24-1 and TRBJ2-7, with D possibly TRBD1 on 5 matching bases. The CDR3 totals 13 residues. Per germline, CDR1 KGHDR and CDR2 SFDVKD. Trimming shortened V by 2 bases and J by 9 bases, and 13 bases separated the two germline ends. In DNA, the CDR3 is TGTGCCACCAGTGATTCGACGGTAAGGGGGCAGTACTTC. This sequence encodes CATSDSTVRGQYF.

V is TRBV9 and J is TRBJ2-3; 7 positions match TRBD2. Trimming cost V 4 bases and J 3 bases; bases outside gene matches: 5. CDR1 and CDR2 (germline): SGDLS, YYNGEE. The CDR3 loop spans 14 amino acids. The CDR3 region is CASSKSGGTDTQYF. In DNA form, the CDR3 reads TGTGCCAGCAGCAAATCCGGGGGGACAGATACGCAGTATTTT.

This clone was picked up one time. The chain links TRBV12-5 to TRBJ1-2; 8 positions match TRBD1. Unmatched junction bases numbered 9, after V lost 4 bases and J lost 2 bases. CDR1 is LGHNT and CDR2 is FRNRAP in the germline V gene. The CDR3 consists of 16 residues. CDR3 loop: CASGWMGQEANYGYTF. The CDR3 nucleotides read TGTGCTAGTGGTTGGATGGGACAGGAGGCCAACTATGGCTACACCTTC. The whole variable domain, filled in from reference TRBV12-5 and TRBJ1-2, reads DARVTQTPRHKVTEMGQEVTMRCQPILGHNTVFWYRQTMMQGLELLAYFRNRAPLDDSGMPKDRFSAEMPDATLATLKIQPSEPRDSAVYFCASGWMGQEANYGYTFGSGTRLTVV.

The CDR3 DNA is TGTGCCAGCAGTTTGGGGGGGCTCGACGAGCAGTACTTC. It specifies CASSLGGLDEQYF. The V call is TRBV27, the J call TRBJ2-7, with D tentatively TRBD2 (7 bases). This CDR3 has 13 amino acids. V was shortened by 3 bases and J by 5 bases, with 11 bases between the two germline ends. From germline, CDR1 is MNHEY and CDR2 SMNVEV (reference sequence).

The CDR3 sequence is CANDGGVHGYTF. The CDR3 coding sequence is TGTGCCAACGACGGGGGGGTTCATGGCTACACCTTC. The chain has TRBV2 and TRBJ1-2; D perhaps matches TRBD1 (5 bases). Germline V gene sequence: CDR1 SNHLY, CDR2 FYNNEI. This CDR3 has 12 amino acids. V lost 10 bases and J lost 6, with 15 bases in between.

This chain joins TRBV12-3 or TRBV12-4 and TRBJ1-2; D ambiguous. Trimming took off 3 bases at V and 5 bases at J, with 10 bases between the two ends. The CDR3 is made up of 13 amino acids. CDR3 loop: CASSFGQEYGYTF. DNA for the CDR3: TGTGCCAGCAGTTTTGGGCAGGAATATGGCTACACCTTC.

In regard to this clone: This same CDR3 is encoded by further DNA sequences in the sample. This chain links TRBV7-2 with TRBJ2-3; possibly TRBD1 for D (5 bases). The V and J ends lost 3 bases and 4 bases respectively, with 8 bases between them. There are 13 residues in the CDR3. Germline loops: CDR1 SGHTA, CDR2 FQGNSA. In nucleotides, the CDR3 is TGTGCCAGCAGCTTTAGGGGTGCAGATACGCAGTATTTT. It specifies CASSFRGADTQYF.

The chain has TRBV3-1 (or the pseudogene TRBV3-2) and TRBJ2-1; 7 nucleotides match TRBD1. The CDR3 is 14 residues long. The V gene end was trimmed by 7 bases and the J gene end by 5 bases; junction bases not matched to a gene: 8. CDR1 is LGHDT and CDR2 is YNNKEL in the germline V gene (reference sequence). Written as DNA, the CDR3 is TGTGCCAGCAACCACAGGGGCTTGAACAATGAGCAGTTCTTC. Translating it yields CASNHRGLNNEQFF.

V is TRBV6-5 and J is TRBJ2-6; D remains ambiguous. This CDR3 comprises 14 residues. Germline CDR1 is MNHEY and CDR2 is SVGAGI. V was trimmed by 6 bases and J by 1 base, leaving 7 bases between them. CDR3 amino acids: CASRRTSGANVLTF. DNA of the CDR3: TGTGCCAGCAGACGAACTTCTGGGGCCAACGTCCTGACTTTC.

The chain joins TRBV6-1 to TRBJ2-3; D perhaps matches TRBD1 (7 bases). Germline CDR1 MNHNS, CDR2 SASEGT. The CDR3 runs to 13 residues. Trimming cost V 1 base and J 8 bases, with 10 bases left between them. CDR3 nucleotide sequence: TGTGCCAGCAGTGAAGAGCAGGGGGGTACGCAGTATTTT. Protein: CASSEEQGGTQYF.

The rearrangement joins TRBV4-1 to TRBJ2-1; the match to TRBD2 covers 9 bases. Germline CDR1 MGHRA, CDR2 YSYEKL. V was pared by 4 bases and J by 10 bases, with 14 bases of the junction left unmatched. The length of the CDR3 is 16 residues. CDR3 loop: CASSLRGGLAGREQFF. CDR3 nucleotides: TGCGCCAGCAGCCTCCGAGGGGGGCTAGCGGGACGAGAGCAGTTCTTC.

V usage is TRBV7-3 and J usage is TRBJ2-1; D might be TRBD2 (5 bases). Germline lookup yields CDR1 SGHTA and CDR2 FQGTGA. The CDR3 runs to 16 residues. The V end lost 0 bases, the J end lost 7 bases, and 16 bases lay between the germline ends. The CDR3 region is CASSLTGVINLNEQFF. The CDR3 DNA sequence: TGTGCCAGCAGCTTAACCGGGGTAATAAATTTAAATGAGCAGTTCTTC.

This clone was seen just once. V usage is TRBV9 and J usage is TRBJ1-5; D is unresolved. Germline V gene lookup returns CDR1 SGDLS and CDR2 YYNGEE. The CDR3 sequence is 12 residues long. Between the trimmed V and J ends, which lost 10 bases and 0 bases, there was a span of 8 bases. CDR3 DNA: TGTGCCTCGGGGTCTAGCAATCAGCCCCAGCATTTT. Protein product: CASGSSNQPQHF.

The chain uses TRBV12-5 and TRBJ2-3; weak D call: TRBD2 (6 bases). V was cut by 5 bases and J by 4 bases, with 10 bases left in between. Germline loops: CDR1 LGHNT, CDR2 FRNRAP. The CDR3 loop spans 13 amino acids. CDR3 sequence (DNA): TGTGCTAGTGGTGGACTACGCCCAGATACGCAGTATTTT. Protein: CASGGLRPDTQYF.

This sequence joins TRBV28 and TRBJ2-3; D is possibly TRBD2 (5 bases). CDR1 and CDR2 from the germline V gene are MDHEN and SYDVKM. There are 15 residues in the CDR3. The V and J ends lost 5 bases and 5 bases respectively, with 17 bases between them. CDR3 residues: CASSLSRGIIDTQYF. CDR3 coding DNA: TGTGCCAGCAGTCTGTCCCGGGGAATAATAGATACGCAGTATTTT.

V is TRBV28 and J is TRBJ2-3, with a tentative D call TRBD1 (7 bases). The CDR3 totals 16 residues. Per the germline V gene, CDR1 is MDHEN and CDR2 is SYDVKM. Deletions cut 7 bases from V and 5 bases from J, with 22 bases between. The CDR3 reads CASTTQAGGGRDTQYF. CDR3 sequence (DNA): TGTGCCAGCACCACCCAAGCTGGAGGGGGCAGAGATACGCAGTATTTT.

This clone has a single count. The chain combines TRBV27 with TRBJ2-7; maybe TRBD2 (5 bases). This CDR3 is 13 amino acids long. V lost 5 bases to trimming and J lost 4 bases, with 12 bases between them. Germline V gene data show CDR1 as MNHEY and CDR2 as SMNVEV (reference sequence). CDR3 bases: TGTGCCAGCAGTCCTTCCAGGAGGTACGAGCAGTACTTC. Its translation: CASSPSRRYEQYF.